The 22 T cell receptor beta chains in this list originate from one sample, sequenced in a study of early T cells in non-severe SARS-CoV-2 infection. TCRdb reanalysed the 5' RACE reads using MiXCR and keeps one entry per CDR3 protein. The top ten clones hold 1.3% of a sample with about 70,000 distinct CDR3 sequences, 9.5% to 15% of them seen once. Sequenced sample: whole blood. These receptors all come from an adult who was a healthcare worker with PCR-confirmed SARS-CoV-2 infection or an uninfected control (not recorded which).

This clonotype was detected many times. The CDR3 is CSVGIRGPNTGELFF. The CDR3 coding sequence is TGCAGCGTGGGGATTAGGGGACCGAACACCGGGGAGCTGTTTTTT. The chain uses TRBV29-1 and TRBJ2-2; D is possibly TRBD1 or TRBD2 (5 bases each). Trimming removed 6 bases at V and 0 bases at J, with 14 bases between. This CDR3 has 15 residues. Germline CDR1 reads SQVTM; CDR2 reads ANQGSEA.

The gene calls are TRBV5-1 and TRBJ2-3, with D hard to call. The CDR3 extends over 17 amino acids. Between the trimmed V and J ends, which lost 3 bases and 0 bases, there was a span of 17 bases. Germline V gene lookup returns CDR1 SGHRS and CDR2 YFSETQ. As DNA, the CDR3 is TGCGCCAGCAGCTCGGACCGAACAACTACTAGCACAGATACGCAGTATTTT. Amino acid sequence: CASSSDRTTTSTDTQYF.

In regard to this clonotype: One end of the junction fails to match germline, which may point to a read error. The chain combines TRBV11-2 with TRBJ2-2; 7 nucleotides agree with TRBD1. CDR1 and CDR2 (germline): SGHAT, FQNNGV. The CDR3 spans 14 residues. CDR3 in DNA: TGTGTCAGCAGCTACGACAGGGCCACCGGGGAGCTGTTTTTT. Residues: CVSSYDRATGELFF.

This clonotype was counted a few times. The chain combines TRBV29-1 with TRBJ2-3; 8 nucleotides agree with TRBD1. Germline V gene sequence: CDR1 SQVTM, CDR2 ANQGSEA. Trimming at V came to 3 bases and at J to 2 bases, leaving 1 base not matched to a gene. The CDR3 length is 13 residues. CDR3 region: CSVETGATDTQYF. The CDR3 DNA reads TGCAGCGTTGAGACAGGGGCCACAGATACGCAGTATTTT.

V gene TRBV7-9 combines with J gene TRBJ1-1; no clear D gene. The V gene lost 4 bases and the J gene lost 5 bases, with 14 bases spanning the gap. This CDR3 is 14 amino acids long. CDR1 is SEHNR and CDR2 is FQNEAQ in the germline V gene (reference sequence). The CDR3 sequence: CASSSVVGWTEAFF. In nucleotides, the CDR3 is TGTGCCAGCAGCTCAGTCGTAGGGTGGACTGAAGCTTTCTTT. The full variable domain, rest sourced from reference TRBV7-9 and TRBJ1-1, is DTGVSQNPRHKITKRGQNVTFRCDPISEHNRLYWYRQTLGQGPEFLTYFQNEAQLEKSRLLSDRFSAERPKGSFSTLEIQRTEQGDSAMYLCASSSVVGWTEAFFGQGTRLTVV.

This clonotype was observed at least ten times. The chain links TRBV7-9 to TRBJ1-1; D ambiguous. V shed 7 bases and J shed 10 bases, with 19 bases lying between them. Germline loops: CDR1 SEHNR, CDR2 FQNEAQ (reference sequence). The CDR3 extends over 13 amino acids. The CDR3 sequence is CASTSFAGESAFF. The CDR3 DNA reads TGTGCCAGCACCTCTTTCGCGGGAGAGTCAGCTTTCTTT. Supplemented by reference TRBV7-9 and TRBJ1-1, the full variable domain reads DTGVSQNPRHKITKRGQNVTFRCDPISEHNRLYWYRQTLGQGPEFLTYFQNEAQLEKSRLLSDRFSAERPKGSFSTLEIQRTEQGDSAMYLCASTSFAGESAFFGQGTRLTVV.

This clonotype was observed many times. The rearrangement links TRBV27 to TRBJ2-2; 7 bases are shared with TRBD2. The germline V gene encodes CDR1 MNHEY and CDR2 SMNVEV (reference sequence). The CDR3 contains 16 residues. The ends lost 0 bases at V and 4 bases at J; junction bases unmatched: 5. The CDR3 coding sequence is TGTGCCAGCAGTTTATCTGGCGGGGGACCCACCGGGGAGCTGTTTTTT. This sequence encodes CASSLSGGGPTGELFF.

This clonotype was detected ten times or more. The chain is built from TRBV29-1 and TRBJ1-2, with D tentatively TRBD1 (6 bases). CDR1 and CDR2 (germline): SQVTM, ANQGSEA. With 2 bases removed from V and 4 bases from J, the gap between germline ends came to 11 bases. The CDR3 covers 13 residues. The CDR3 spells CSVEQGGGYGYTF. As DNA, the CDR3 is TGCAGCGTTGAACAGGGAGGGGGCTATGGCTACACCTTC.

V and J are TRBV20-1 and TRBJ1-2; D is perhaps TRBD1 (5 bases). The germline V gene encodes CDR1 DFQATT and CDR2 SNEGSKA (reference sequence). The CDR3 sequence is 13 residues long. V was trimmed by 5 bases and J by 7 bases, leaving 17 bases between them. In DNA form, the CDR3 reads TGCAGTGCTGGGGCAGCGGCGGAATCTGGCTACACCTTC. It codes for CSAGAAAESGYTF.

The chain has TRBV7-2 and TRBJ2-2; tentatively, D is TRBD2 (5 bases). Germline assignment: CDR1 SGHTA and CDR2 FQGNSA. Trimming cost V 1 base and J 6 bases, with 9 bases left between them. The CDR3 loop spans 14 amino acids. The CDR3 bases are TGTGCCAGCAGCTTAGAAGTGGGAGCCGGGGAGCTGTTTTTT. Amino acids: CASSLEVGAGELFF. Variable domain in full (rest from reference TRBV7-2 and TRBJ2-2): GAGVSQSPSNKVTEKGKDVELRCDPISGHTALYWYRQSLGQGLEFLIYFQGNSAPDKSGLPSDRFSAERTGGSVSTLTIQRTQQEDSAVYLCASSLEVGAGELFFGEGSRLTVL.

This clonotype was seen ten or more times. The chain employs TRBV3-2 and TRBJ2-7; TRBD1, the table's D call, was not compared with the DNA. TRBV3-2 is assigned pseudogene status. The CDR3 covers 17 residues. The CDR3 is CASSQEAPGQASYEQYF. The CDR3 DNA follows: TGTGCCAGCAGCCAAGAAGCCCCGGGACAGGCCTCCTACGAGCAGTACTTC.

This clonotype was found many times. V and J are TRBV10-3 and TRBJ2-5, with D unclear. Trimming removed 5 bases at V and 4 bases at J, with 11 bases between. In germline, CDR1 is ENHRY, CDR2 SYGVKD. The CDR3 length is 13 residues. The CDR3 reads CAISTDGLETQYF. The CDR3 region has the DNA TGTGCCATCAGTACGGACGGATTAGAGACCCAGTACTTC.

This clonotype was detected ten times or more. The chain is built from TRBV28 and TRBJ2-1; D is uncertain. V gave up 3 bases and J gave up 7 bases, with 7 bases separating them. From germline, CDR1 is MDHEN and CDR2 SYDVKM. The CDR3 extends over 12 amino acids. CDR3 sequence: CASSFRVNEQFF. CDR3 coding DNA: TGTGCCAGCAGTTTCCGAGTAAATGAGCAGTTCTTC.

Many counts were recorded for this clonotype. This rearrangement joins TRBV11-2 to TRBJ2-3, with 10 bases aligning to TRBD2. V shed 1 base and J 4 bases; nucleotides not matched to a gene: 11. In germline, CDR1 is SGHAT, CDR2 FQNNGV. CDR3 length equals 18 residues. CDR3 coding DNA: TGTGCCAGCAGCTTAGGGGCTAGCGGGAGATATTGGGCAGATACGCAGTATTTT. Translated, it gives CASSLGASGRYWADTQYF.

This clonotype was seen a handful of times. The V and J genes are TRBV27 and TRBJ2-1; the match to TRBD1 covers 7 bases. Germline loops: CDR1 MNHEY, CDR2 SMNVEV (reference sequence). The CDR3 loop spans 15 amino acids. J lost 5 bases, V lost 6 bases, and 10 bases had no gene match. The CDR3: CASRDDRAYHNEQFF. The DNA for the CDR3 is TGTGCCAGCAGAGACGACAGGGCCTACCACAATGAGCAGTTCTTC.

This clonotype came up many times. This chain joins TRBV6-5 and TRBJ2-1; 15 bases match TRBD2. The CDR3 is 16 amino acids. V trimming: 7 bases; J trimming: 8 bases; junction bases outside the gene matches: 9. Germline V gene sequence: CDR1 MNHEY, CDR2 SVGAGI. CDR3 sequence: CASTPTGLAGGYEQFF. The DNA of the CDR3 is TGTGCCAGCACCCCAACCGGACTAGCGGGGGGGTATGAGCAGTTCTTC.

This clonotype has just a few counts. CDR3 in DNA: TGTGCCACGAGGAGCGGGGAAAGTTACGAGCAGTACTTC. Protein product: CATRSGESYEQYF. J is TRBJ2-7 and V is TRBV10-3, with TRBD2 matching over 7 bases. Looked up from germline, CDR1 is ENHRY and CDR2 is SYGVKD. V shed 10 bases, J shed 4 bases, and the junction held 10 bases outside the gene matches. CDR3 length: 13 amino acids.

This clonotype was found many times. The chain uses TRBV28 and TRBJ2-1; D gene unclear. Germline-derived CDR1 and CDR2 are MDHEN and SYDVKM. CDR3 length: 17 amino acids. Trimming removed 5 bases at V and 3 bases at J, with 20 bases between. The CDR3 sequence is CASSQDIPLWSYNEQFF. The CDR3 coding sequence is TGTGCCAGCAGTCAAGACATCCCCCTTTGGAGCTACAATGAGCAGTTCTTC.

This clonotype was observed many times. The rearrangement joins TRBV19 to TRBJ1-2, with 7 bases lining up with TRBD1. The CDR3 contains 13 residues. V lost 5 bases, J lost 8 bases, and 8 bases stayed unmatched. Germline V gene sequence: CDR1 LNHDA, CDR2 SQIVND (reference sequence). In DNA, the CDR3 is TGTGCCAGTAGTTCCGGACAGGTGAACGGCTACACCTTC. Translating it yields CASSSGQVNGYTF.

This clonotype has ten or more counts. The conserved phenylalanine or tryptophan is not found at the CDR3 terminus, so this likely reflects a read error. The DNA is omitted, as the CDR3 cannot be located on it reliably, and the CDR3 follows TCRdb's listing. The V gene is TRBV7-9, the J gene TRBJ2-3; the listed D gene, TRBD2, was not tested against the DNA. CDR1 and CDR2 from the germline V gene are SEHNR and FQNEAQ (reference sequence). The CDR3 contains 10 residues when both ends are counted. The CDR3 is CASRRDGLVM.

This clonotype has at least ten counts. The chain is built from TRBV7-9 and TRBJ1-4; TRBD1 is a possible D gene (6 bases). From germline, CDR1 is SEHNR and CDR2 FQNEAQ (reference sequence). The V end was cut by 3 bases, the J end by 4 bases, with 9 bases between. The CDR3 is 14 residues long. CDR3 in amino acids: CASSFGQRNEKLFF. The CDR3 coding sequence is TGTGCCAGCAGCTTCGGACAGCGTAATGAAAAACTGTTTTTT.

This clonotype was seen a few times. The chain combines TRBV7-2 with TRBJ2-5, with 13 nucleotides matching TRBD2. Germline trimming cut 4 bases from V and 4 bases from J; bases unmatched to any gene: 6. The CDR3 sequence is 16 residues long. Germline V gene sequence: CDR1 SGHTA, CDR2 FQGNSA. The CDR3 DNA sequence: TGTGCCAGCAGCTCGTCCGGGACTAGCGGGATAGAGACCCAGTACTTC. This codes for CASSSSGTSGIETQYF.